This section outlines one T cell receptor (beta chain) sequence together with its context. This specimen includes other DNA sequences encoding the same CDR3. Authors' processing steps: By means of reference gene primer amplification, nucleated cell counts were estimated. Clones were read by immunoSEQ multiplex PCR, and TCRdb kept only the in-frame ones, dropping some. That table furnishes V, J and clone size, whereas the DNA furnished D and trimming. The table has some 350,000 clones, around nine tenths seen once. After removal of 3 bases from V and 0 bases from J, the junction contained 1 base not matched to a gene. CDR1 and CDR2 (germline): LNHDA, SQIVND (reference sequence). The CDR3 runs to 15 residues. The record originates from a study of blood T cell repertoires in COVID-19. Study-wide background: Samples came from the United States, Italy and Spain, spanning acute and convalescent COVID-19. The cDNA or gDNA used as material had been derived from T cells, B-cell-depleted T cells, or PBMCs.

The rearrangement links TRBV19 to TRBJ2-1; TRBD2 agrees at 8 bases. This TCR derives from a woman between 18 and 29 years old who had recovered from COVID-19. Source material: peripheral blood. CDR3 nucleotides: TGTGCCAGTAGTATCAGCGGGAGCTCCTACAATGAGCAGTTCTTC. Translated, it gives CASSISGSSYNEQFF.